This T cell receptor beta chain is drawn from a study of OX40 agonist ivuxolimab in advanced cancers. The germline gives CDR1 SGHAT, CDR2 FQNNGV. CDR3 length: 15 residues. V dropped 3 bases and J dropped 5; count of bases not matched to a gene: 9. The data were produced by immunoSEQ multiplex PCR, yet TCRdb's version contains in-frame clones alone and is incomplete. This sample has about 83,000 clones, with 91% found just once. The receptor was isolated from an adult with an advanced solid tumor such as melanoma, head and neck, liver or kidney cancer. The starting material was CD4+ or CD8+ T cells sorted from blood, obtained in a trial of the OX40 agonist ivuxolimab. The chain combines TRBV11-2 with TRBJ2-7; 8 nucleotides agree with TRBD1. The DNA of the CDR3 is TGTGCCAGCAGCTTCGGGCAGGGGGCCTTGAACGAGCAGTACTTC. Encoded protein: CASSFGQGALNEQYF.